This T cell receptor beta chain was profiled in a study of control samples from healthy donors and cancer patients. Sequenced by immunoSEQ multiplex PCR; TCRdb stores in-frame clones only, minus some. The table shows about 140,000 clones, with roughly 88% occurring only once. V was trimmed by 0 bases and J by 8 bases, leaving 9 bases between them. The CDR3 is 14 residues long. Germline V gives CDR1 SGDLS, CDR2 YYNGEE. This sequence originates from a man younger than 30 in good health. Sequences were obtained from blood. The chain has TRBV9 and TRBJ1-6; D gene unclear. For the CDR3, the DNA is TGTGCCAGCAGCGTAGGGGGTGGCGATTCACCCCTCCACTTT. Protein product: CASSVGGGDSPLHF.